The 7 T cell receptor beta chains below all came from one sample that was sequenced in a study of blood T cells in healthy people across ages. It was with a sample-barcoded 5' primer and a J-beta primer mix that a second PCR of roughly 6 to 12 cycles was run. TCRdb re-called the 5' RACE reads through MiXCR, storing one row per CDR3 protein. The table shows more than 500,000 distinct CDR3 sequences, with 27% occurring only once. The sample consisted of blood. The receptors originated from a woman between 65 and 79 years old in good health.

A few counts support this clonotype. In DNA, the CDR3 is TGCAGTGCTAGAGATCCTAAGAAGGGGGATGAGCAGTTCTTC. As protein: CSARDPKKGDEQFF. The gene calls are TRBV20-1 and TRBJ2-1; possible D gene TRBD1, 6 bases. This CDR3 is 14 amino acids long. CDR1 and CDR2 from the germline V gene are DFQATT and SNEGSKA (reference sequence). V was pared by 0 bases and J by 8 bases, with 14 bases between.

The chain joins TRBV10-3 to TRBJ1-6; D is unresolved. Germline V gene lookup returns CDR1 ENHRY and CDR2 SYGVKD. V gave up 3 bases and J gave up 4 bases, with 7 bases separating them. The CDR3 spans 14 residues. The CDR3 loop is CAISDRGYNSPLHF. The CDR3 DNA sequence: TGTGCCATCAGTGACCGAGGTTATAATTCACCCCTCCACTTT.

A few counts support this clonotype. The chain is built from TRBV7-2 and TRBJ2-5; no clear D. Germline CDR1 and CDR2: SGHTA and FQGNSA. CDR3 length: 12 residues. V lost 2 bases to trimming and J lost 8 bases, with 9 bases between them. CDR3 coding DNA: TGTGCCAGCAGCTTAATGGGGTATACCCAGTACTTC. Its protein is CASSLMGYTQYF.

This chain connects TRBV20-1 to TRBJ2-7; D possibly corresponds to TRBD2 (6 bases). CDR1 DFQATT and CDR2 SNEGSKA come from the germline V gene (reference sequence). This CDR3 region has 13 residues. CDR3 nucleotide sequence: TGCGGCGTTCTTAGCGGTAGCTCCTACGAGCAGTACTTC. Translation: CGVLSGSSYEQYF.

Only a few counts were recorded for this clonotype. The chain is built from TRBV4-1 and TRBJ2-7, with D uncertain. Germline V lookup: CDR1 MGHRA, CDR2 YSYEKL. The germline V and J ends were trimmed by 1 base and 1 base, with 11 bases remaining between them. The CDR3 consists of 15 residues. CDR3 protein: CASSQGVGYSYEQYF. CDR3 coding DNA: TGCGCCAGCAGCCAAGGAGTCGGGTATTCCTACGAGCAGTACTTC.

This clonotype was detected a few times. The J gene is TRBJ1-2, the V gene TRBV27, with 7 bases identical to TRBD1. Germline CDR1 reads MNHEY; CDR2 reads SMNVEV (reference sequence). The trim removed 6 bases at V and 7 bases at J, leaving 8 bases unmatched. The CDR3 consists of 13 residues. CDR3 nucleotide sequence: TGTGCCAGCAGCAACGCTTACAGGGGTGGCTACACCTTC. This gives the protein CASSNAYRGGYTF.

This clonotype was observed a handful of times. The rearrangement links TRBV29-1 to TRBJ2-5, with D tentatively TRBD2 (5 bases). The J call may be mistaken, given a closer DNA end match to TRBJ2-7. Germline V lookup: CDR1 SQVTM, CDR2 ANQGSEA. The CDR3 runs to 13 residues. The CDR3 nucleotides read TGCGGCGCGGAGGCGAAAGGGCAACGCGAGCAGTACTTC. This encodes CGAEAKGQREQYF.